The entry that follows covers one T cell receptor beta chain sequence. This clone is a singleton in its sample. Its binding antigen is unknown. No base qualities exist here, and no much larger clone lies one base off it. These data come from a study of shared clonotypes between healthy human individuals (dated by TCRdb to 2018 to 2021). Some background on the complete study: The cohort included three men and a couple of women between 18 and 49 years of age. For each donor, three plates each were used for CD4 naive and CD4 memory, two plates were used for CD8 naive, and one plate was used for CD8 memory. To estimate repertoire size and how much clonotype sharing occurs between individuals, the study deeply sequenced the blood TCR repertoires of roughly 5 healthy adults. To increase sequencing depth and limit assay-specific biases, different laboratories used diverse techniques to prepare libraries and sequence TCR repertoires. Leukapheresis yielded between about 0.85 and 10 billion PBMCs per donor.

V and J lose 3 bases and 3 bases, and a span of 17 bases separates them. CDR1 and CDR2, per the germline V gene, are SGHRS and YFSETQ. The CDR3 goes from the cysteine to the phenylalanine over 16 residues. The kept DNA is CDR3 alone, 48 bases in frame from the first base. Using the deep immunoSEQ assay, TCR CDR3 regions were amplified from genomic DNA by multiplex PCR. For each cell subset, the extracted genomic DNA was distributed evenly across all wells of several immunoSEQ 96-well plates, and each plate served as one replicate. For sorted subsets, about 210 ng of genomic DNA, equivalent to tens of thousands of T cell genomes, went into each replicate PCR. Purified libraries were measured with a Qubit 3.0 fluorometer, size-checked on a Bioanalyzer 2100, and measured again with the KAPA Library Quantification kit. Each immunoSEQ 96-well plate was sequenced on its own single-read 150-cycle Illumina NextSeq 550 flow cell. Concerning the study's data processing: The immunoSEQ output contained only junctional sequences without quality scores, so filtering could not match that applied to full-length reads. Sequences were annotated with PyIR, a Python wrapper for IgBLAST v1.9, and V/J genes and CDR3 were assigned using IMGT germline references. Reads with weak V/J assignments (E-value above 1e-6), missing CDR3, stop codons, out-of-frame junctions, or ambiguous translated residues were removed. V3J clonotypes were defined by identical inferred V gene, J gene, and CDR3 amino acid sequence. The percentage overlap between two repertoires was calculated by dividing the number of shared unique clonotypes by the size of the smaller repertoire. Three approaches were used to assess repertoire richness: RTK rarefaction, the Chao1 estimator, and Recon v2.1 estimates of unobserved clonotypes. Generation probabilities for all TCRbeta clonotypes obtained by the gDNA method from a few donors were computed using OLGA. TCRdb provides this immuneACCESS table in a form limited to in-frame rearrangements. Some clones are lacking; in checked studies, under half of them reflect an unresolved V gene, and why the rest are absent is not known. Clonal size and the V and J genes are those of that table, whereas D and trimming came from the DNA. This sample has under 2,500,000 clones in its table, and approximately 96% of those were observed once. The ten largest account for around 0.13% of the sample.

Broader findings and caveats from the paper: Rarefaction of sorted-subset datasets indicated incomplete sequencing despite the large sequencing depth. When several donors were compared, the shared fraction of clonotypes was about 5.4% for naive CD4, 3.5% for naive CD8, about 2.4% for memory CD4, and less than 0.5% for memory CD8. Pairwise subsampling indicated that sequencing depth was expected to affect the degree of clonotype sharing among donors. Sampling was restricted to blood, and TCR repertoires in tissue are likely to differ from TCR repertoires in blood. Compared with non-shared clonotypes, clonotypes shared by all four sorted-subset donors had higher generation probabilities. The small number of donors limited the genetic and exposure-history diversity represented. Naive subsets generally had larger estimated clonotype richness than memory subsets did.

Healthy HIV-negative adults with no recently reported acute infections or vaccinations were included as donors. All donors were Caucasian adults living in Nashville, Tennessee, USA. CD4+ T cells were enriched by magnetic negative selection; naive cells were then positively selected on CD45RA, and the negative fraction formed the memory subset. Blood was collected by leukapheresis, and PBMCs were isolated by Ficoll-Histopaque density gradient centrifugation and then cryopreserved in liquid nitrogen vapor phase. Analytical flow cytometry was used to check the purity and quantity of every magnetically sorted T cell population. Genomic DNA was isolated from every sorted fraction and measured by UV absorbance on a Nanodrop 2000c.

The sample taken for sequencing was naive CD4+ T cells sorted from blood. What the cell subset or site label conveys for this sample: CD45RA+ positively selected. Here the chain combines TRBV5-1 and TRBJ2-3; the D segment is perhaps TRBD1 or TRBD2, each sharing 5 matched bases. The sequence came from a man aged 18 to 30 in good health. In nucleotides, the sequence is TGCGCCAGCAGCTCGGCGGGCGGAAGGGGTACAGATACGCAGTATTTT. Its translation is CASSSAGGRGTDTQYF.